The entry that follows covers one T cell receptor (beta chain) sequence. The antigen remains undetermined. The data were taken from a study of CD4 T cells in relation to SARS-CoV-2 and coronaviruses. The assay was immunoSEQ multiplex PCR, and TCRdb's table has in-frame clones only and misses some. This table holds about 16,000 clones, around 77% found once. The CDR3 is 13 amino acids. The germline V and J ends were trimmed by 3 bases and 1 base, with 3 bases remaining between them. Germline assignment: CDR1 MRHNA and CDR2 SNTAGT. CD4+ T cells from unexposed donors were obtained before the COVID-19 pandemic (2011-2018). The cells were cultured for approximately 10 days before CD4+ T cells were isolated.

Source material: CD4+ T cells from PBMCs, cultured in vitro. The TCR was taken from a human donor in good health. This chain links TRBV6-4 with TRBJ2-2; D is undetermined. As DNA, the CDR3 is TGTGCCAGCAGTGAAGGGAACACCGGGGAGCTGTTTTTT. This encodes CASSEGNTGELFF.